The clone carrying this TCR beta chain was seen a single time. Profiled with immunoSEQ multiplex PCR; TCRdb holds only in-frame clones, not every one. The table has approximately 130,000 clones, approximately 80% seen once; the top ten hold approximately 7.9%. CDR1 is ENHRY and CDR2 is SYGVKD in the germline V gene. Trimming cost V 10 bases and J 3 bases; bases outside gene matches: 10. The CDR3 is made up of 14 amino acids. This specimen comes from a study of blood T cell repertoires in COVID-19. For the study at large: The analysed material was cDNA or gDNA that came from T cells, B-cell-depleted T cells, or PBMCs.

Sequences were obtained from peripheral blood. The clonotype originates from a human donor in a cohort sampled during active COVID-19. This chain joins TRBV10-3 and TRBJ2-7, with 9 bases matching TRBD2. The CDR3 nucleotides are TGTGCCACTAGAGCTCCTAGCGGGATCTACGAGCAGTACTTC. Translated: CATRAPSGIYEQYF.